This is a list of T cell receptor beta chains from one sample in a study of T-cell memory formation after mild COVID-19. TCRdb re-analysed the 5' RACE reads in MiXCR, keeping a single row per CDR3 protein. The table lists under 90,000 distinct CDR3 sequences, approximately 15% of them singletons, with 30% to 35% in the top ten. Sample: PBMCs or a T cell subset sorted from them (not recorded which). These receptors were obtained from an adult woman who had mild COVID-19 (a few samples of this study predate the infection). Cell type and time point are not known. Each CDR3 is given with its conserved first and last residue. D genes are given only for firm matches. Size values are once, few and many counts, or a class for expanded clones, and some rows have none.

V: TRBV6-1; length: 12; D: .; size: few; J: TRBJ2-1; DNA: TGTGCCAGCACTAAGGGCTGGGATGAGCAGTTCTTC; CDR3: CASTKGWDEQFF
V: TRBV7-2; length: 15; D: .; size: .; J: TRBJ1-5; DNA: TGTGCCAGCAGCTTAGGGGGCTATGGCAATCAGCCCCAGCATTTT; CDR3: CASSLGGYGNQPQHF
V: TRBV27; length: 15; D: TRBD2; size: .; J: TRBJ2-5; DNA: TGTGCCAGCAGTTTAGTAGCGGGGGGGCCAGAGACCCAGTACTTC; CDR3: CASSLVAGGPETQYF
V: TRBV9; length: 13; D: .; size: .; J: TRBJ1-5; DNA: TGTGCCAGCAGCGAGTTGGGGGGTCAGCCCCAGCATTTT; CDR3: CASSELGGQPQHF
V: TRBV7-2; length: 22; D: .; size: medium-sized; J: TRBJ1-2; DNA: TGTGCCAGCAGCTTGGGGCTCCCAGTAAGGGCGGTGGTTTTCGGGTCAAACTATGGCTACACCTTC; CDR3: CASSLGLPVRAVVFGSNYGYTF
V: TRBV7-9; length: 14; D: .; size: .; J: TRBJ2-3; DNA: TGTGCCAGCAGCTTAGAGCACACCACAGATACGCAGTATTTT; CDR3: CASSLEHTTDTQYF
V: TRBV7-3; length: 13; D: TRBD1; size: .; J: TRBJ1-1; DNA: TGTGCCAGCAGCTCACAGGGGTACACTGAAGCTTTCTTT; CDR3: CASSSQGYTEAFF
V: TRBV30; length: 12; D: .; size: .; J: TRBJ2-1; DNA: TGTGCCTGGAGGGCAGAAAACAATGAGCAGTTCTTC; CDR3: CAWRAENNEQFF
V: TRBV4-3; length: 16; D: .; size: .; J: TRBJ1-1; DNA: TGCGCCAGCAGCCAAGATTGGCCATATAGGGACACTGAAGCTTTCTTT; CDR3: CASSQDWPYRDTEAFF
V: TRBV5-4; length: 16; D: TRBD2; size: .; J: TRBJ2-1; DNA: TGTGCCAGCAGCCGTCCGGCTAGCGGGGTAGGTGATGAGCAGTTCTTC; CDR3: CASSRPASGVGDEQFF
V: TRBV7-6; length: 16; D: TRBD2; size: .; J: TRBJ2-1; DNA: TGTGCCAGCAGCTCGTCACTAGCGGGGGGGAGGTTTGAGCAGTTCTTC; CDR3: CASSSSLAGGRFEQFF
V: TRBV27; length: 15; D: .; size: .; J: TRBJ2-3; DNA: TGTGCCAGCAGTTTAGGAGCTCAGTCCACAGATACGCAGTATTTT; CDR3: CASSLGAQSTDTQYF
V: TRBV7-9; length: 16; D: TRBD1; size: .; J: TRBJ2-1; DNA: TGTGCCAGCAGCTATACCCGCTCGGACAGGAGGAATGAGCAGTTCTTC; CDR3: CASSYTRSDRRNEQFF
V: TRBV29-1; length: 17; D: TRBD2; size: many; J: TRBJ2-1; DNA: TGCAGCGTTGAAGATTCGTCGGGGACTAGCGGACTTGCGGAGCAGTTCTTC; CDR3: CSVEDSSGTSGLAEQFF
V: TRBV20-1; length: 14; D: TRBD2; size: many; J: TRBJ2-1; DNA: TGCAGTGCTAGCGGGGGGGCTTCCTACAATGAGCAGTTCTTC; CDR3: CSASGGASYNEQFF
V: TRBV6-2/TRBV6-3; length: 15; D: .; size: few; J: TRBJ2-2; DNA: TGTGCCAGCAGTTATCTAGCAGACCGTACCGGGGAGCTGTTTTTT; CDR3: CASSYLADRTGELFF
V: TRBV29-1; length: 11; D: .; size: few; J: TRBJ1-2; DNA: TGCAGCGAGGTCGGGGTAGCTGGCTACACCTTC; CDR3: CSEVGVAGYTF
V: TRBV24-1; length: 13; D: .; size: .; J: TRBJ1-1; DNA: TGTGCCACCAGACGGAGTGGGTACACTGAAGCTTTCTTT; CDR3: CATRRSGYTEAFF
V: TRBV14; length: 15; D: TRBD1; size: .; J: TRBJ2-3; DNA: TGTGCCAGCAGCCGGCTAGGACAGGGGGCAGATACGCAGTATTTT; CDR3: CASSRLGQGADTQYF
V: TRBV27; length: 15; D: TRBD1; size: .; J: TRBJ1-5; DNA: TGTGCCAGCAGTTCAGGGGGCGAAGTTCGACAGCCCCAGCATTTT; CDR3: CASSSGGEVRQPQHF
V: TRBV5-1; length: 12; D: .; size: many; J: TRBJ2-1; DNA: TGCGCCAGCAGCTGGGATAACAATGAGCAGTTCTTC; CDR3: CASSWDNNEQFF
V: TRBV5-1; length: 17; D: TRBD2; size: .; J: TRBJ2-1; DNA: TGCGCCAGCAGCTTCCGTAGCGGGGGGGCCTCCTACAATGAGCAGTTCTTC; CDR3: CASSFRSGGASYNEQFF
V: TRBV4-2; length: 14; D: TRBD2; size: few; J: TRBJ2-5; DNA: TGTGCCAGCAGGACTAGCGGGGGTCAAGAGACCCAGTACTTC; CDR3: CASRTSGGQETQYF
V: TRBV30; length: 15; D: .; size: .; J: TRBJ2-7; DNA: TGTGCCTGGATGAAAGGGACAATCGGCTCCTACGAGCAGTACTTC; CDR3: CAWMKGTIGSYEQYF